This T cell receptor beta chain was captured by sequencing in a study of CD8 T cells in ankylosing spondylitis. Whole-study findings and limits: Ankylosing spondylitis blood appeared to carry a characteristic TCR beta motif of several highly homologous variants. Before this, some motif variants had been reported in reactive arthritis synovial fluid and blood.

TCRdb reanalysed the 5' RACE reads using MiXCR and keeps one entry per CDR3 protein. The sample has approximately 200,000 distinct CDR3 sequences, roughly 13% seen once. This clonotype was detected only a few times. What it binds is unknown. The germline V and J ends were trimmed by 10 bases and 7 bases, with 17 bases remaining between them. CDR3 length equals 13 residues. Germline V gene data show CDR1 as SGHVS and CDR2 as FNYEAQ. This chain connects TRBV7-6 to TRBJ1-5; D unclear. Material: blood, either unsorted or a sorted T cell fraction (not recorded which). This receptor was obtained from a male donor with ankylosing spondylitis or in good health (not recorded which). CDR3 region: CATAKTAHQPQHF. CDR3 bases: TGTGCCACCGCGAAGACTGCGCACCAGCCCCAGCATTTT. Together with reference TRBV7-6 and TRBJ1-5, the CDR3 gives the full variable domain: GAGVSQSPRYKVTKRGQDVALRCDPISGHVSLYWYRQALGQGPEFLTYFNYEAQQDKSGLPNDRFSAERPEGSISTLTIQRTEQRDSAMYRCATAKTAHQPQHFGDGTRLSIL.